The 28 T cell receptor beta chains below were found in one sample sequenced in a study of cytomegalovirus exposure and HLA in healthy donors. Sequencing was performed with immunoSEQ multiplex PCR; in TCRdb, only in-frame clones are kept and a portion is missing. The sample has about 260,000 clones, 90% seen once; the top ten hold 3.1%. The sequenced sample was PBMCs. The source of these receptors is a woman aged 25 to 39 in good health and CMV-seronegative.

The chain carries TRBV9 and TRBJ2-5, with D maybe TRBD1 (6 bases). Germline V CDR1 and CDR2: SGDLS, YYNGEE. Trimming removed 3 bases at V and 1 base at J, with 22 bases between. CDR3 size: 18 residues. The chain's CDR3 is CASSEGLGATGFQETQYF. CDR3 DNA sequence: TGTGCCAGCAGCGAAGGACTCGGCGCCACAGGGTTCCAAGAGACCCAGTACTTC. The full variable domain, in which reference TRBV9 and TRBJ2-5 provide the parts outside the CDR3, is DSGVTQTPKHLITATGQRVTLRCSPRSGDLSVYWYQQSLDQGLQFLIQYYNGEERAKGNILERFSAQQFPDLHSELNLSSLELGDSALYFCASSEGLGATGFQETQYFGPGTRLLVL.

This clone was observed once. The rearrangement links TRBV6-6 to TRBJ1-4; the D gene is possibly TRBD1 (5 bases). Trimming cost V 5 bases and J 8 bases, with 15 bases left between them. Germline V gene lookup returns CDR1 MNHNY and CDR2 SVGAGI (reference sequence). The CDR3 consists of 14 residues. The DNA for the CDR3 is TGTGCCAGCAGTCACGGGGGGATAGGCGAAAAACTGTTTTTT. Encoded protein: CASSHGGIGEKLFF.

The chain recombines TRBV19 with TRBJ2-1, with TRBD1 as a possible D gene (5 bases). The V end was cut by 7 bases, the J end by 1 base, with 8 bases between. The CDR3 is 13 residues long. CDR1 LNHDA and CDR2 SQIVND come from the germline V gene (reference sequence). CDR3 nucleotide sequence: TGTGCCAGTACCCAGGGTTCCTACAATGAGCAGTTCTTC. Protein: CASTQGSYNEQFF.

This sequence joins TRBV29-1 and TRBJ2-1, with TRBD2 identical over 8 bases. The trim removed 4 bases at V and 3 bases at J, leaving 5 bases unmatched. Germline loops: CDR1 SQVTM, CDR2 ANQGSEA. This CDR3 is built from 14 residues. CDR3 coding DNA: TGCAGCGTTGTAGCGGGAAATCTCTACAATGAGCAGTTCTTC. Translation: CSVVAGNLYNEQFF.

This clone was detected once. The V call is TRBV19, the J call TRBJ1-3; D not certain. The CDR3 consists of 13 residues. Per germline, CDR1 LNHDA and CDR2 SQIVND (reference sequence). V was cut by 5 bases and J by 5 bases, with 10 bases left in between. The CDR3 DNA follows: TGTGCCAGTAGTGTCCTCGGGCGAAACACCATATATTTT. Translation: CASSVLGRNTIYF.

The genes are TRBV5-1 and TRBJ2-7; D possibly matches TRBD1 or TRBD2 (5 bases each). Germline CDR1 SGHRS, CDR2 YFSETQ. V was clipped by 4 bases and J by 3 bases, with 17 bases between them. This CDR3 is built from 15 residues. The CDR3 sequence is CASSPLWGSNYEQYF. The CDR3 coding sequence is TGCGCCAGCAGCCCCCTCTGGGGGAGTAACTACGAGCAGTACTTC. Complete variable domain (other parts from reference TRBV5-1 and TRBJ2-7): KAGVTQTPRYLIKTRGQQVTLSCSPISGHRSVSWYQQTPGQGLQFLFEYFSETQRNKGNFPGRFSGRQFSNSRSEMNVSTLELGDSALYLCASSPLWGSNYEQYFGPGTRLTVT.

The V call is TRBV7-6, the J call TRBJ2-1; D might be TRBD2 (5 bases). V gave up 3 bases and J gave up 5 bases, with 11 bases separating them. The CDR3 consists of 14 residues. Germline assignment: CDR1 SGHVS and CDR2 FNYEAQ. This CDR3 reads CASSFGLAHNEQFF. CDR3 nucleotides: TGTGCCAGCAGCTTCGGCCTAGCCCACAATGAGCAGTTCTTC.

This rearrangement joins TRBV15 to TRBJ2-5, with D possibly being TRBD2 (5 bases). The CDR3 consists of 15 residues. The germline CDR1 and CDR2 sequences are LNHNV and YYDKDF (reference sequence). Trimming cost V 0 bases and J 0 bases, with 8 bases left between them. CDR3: CATSRDMGDQETQYF. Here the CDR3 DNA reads TGTGCCACCAGCAGAGATATGGGAGACCAAGAGACCCAGTACTTC.

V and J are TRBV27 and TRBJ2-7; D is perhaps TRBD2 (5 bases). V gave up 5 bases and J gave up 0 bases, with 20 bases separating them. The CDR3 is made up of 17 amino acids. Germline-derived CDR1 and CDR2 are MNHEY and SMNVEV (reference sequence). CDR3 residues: CASSARFGRAGSYEQYF. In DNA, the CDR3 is TGTGCCAGCAGTGCACGATTTGGGCGGGCAGGCTCCTACGAGCAGTACTTC.

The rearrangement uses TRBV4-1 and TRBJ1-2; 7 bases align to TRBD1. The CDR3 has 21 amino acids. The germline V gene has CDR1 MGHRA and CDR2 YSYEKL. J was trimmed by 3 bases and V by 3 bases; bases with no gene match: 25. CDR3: CASSHPTGPTGQKLKYYGYTF. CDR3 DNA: TGCGCCAGCAGCCATCCAACTGGGCCGACGGGACAGAAATTGAAGTACTATGGCTACACCTTC.

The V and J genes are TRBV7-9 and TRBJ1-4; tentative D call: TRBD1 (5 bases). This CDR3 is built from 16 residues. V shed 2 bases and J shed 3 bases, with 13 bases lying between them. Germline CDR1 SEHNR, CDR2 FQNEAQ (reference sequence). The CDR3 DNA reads TGTGCCAGCAGCTTACTGAGGGTGGGGGCTAATGAAAAACTGTTTTTT. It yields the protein CASSLLRVGANEKLFF.

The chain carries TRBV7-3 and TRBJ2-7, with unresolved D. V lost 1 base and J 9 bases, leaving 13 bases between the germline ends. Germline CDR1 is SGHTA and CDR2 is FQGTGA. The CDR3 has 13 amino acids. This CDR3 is CASSLSPGDGQYF. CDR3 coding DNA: TGTGCCAGCAGCTTAAGTCCTGGGGATGGGCAGTACTTC. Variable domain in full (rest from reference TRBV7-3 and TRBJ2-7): GAGVSQTPSNKVTEKGKYVELRCDPISGHTALYWYRQSLGQGPEFLIYFQGTGAADDSGLPNDRFFAVRPEGSVSTLKIQRTERGDSAVYLCASSLSPGDGQYFGPGTRLTVT.

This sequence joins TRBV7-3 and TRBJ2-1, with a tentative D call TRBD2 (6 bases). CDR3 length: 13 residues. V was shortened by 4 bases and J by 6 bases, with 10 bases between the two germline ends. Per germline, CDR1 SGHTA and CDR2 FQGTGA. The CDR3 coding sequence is TGTGCCAGCAGCTCCGGACTACTCAATGAGCAGTTCTTC. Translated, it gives CASSSGLLNEQFF.

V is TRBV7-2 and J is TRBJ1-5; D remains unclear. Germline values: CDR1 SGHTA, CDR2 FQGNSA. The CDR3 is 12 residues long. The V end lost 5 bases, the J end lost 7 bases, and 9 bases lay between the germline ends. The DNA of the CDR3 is TGTGCCAGCAGCCCCTACGGACAGCCCCAGCATTTT. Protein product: CASSPYGQPQHF.

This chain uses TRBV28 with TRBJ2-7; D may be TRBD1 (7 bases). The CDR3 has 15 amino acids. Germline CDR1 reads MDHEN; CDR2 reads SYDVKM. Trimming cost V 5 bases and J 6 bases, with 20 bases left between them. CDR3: CASSPRGAPGSEQYF. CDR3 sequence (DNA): TGTGCCAGCAGTCCCAGGGGGGCCCCAGGGTCCGAGCAGTACTTC.

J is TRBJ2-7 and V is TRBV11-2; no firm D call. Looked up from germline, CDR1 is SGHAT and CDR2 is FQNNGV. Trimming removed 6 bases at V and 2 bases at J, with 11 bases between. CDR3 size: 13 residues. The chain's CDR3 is CASSVASTYEQYF. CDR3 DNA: TGTGCCAGCAGTGTTGCTTCGACCTACGAGCAGTACTTC.

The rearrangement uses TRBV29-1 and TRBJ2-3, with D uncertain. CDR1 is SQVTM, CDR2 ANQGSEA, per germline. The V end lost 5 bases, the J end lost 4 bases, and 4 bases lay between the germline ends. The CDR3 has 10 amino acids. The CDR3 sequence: CSVLPDTQYF. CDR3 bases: TGCAGCGTTCTCCCAGATACGCAGTATTTT.

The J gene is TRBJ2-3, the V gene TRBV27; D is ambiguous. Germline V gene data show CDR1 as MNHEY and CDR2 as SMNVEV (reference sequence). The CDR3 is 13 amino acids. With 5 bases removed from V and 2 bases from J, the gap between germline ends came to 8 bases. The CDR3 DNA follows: TGTGCCAGCAGTGCGAGAAACACAGATACGCAGTATTTT. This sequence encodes CASSARNTDTQYF.

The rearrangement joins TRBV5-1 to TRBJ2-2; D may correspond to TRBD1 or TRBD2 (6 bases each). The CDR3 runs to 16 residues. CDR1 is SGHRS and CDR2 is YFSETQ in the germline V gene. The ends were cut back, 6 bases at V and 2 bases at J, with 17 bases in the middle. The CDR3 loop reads CASKEEGEVNTGELFF. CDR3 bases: TGCGCCAGCAAGGAAGAGGGGGAGGTAAACACCGGGGAGCTGTTTTTT.

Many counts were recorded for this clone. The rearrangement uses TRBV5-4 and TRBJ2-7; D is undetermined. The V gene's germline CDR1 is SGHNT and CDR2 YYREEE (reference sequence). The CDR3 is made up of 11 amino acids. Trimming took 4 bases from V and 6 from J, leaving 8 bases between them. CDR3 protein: CASSNPFEQYF. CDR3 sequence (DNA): TGTGCCAGCAGCAACCCCTTCGAGCAGTACTTC.

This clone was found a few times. CDR3: CASSQEGRLAYFSDTQYF. DNA for the CDR3: TGTGCCAGCAGCCAAGAAGGGAGACTAGCTTACTTCTCAGATACGCAGTATTTT. V is TRBV4-2 and J is TRBJ2-3, with 7 bases aligning to TRBD2. CDR1 and CDR2 (germline): LGHNA, YNFKEQ. This CDR3 region has 18 residues. V trimming: 0 bases; J trimming: 4 bases; junction bases outside the gene matches: 13.

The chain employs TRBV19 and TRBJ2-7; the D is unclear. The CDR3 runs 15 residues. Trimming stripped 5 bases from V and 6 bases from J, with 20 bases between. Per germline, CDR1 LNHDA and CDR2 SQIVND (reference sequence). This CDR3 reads CASSDPRGAPREQYF. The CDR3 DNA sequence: TGTGCCAGTAGTGATCCCCGAGGCGCCCCTCGCGAGCAGTACTTC.

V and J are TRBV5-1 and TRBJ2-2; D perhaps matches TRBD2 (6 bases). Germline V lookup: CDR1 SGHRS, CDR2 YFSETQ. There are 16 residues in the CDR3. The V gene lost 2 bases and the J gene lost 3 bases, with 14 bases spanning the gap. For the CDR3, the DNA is TGCGCCAGCAGCTTATCTCGGGGGAGCGACACCGGGGAGCTGTTTTTT. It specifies CASSLSRGSDTGELFF.

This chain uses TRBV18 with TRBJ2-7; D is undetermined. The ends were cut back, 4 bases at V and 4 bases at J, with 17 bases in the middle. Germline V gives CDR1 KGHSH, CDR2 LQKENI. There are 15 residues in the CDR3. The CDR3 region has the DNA TGTGCCAGCTCACAGTGGGGTCTGGATAGGTACGAGCAGTACTTC. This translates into CASSQWGLDRYEQYF.

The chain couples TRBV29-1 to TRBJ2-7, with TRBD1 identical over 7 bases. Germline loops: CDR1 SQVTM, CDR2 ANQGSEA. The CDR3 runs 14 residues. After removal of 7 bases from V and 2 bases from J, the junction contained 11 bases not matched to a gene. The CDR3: CSAKAWDSTYEQYF. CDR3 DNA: TGCAGCGCCAAAGCGTGGGACAGCACCTACGAGCAGTACTTC.

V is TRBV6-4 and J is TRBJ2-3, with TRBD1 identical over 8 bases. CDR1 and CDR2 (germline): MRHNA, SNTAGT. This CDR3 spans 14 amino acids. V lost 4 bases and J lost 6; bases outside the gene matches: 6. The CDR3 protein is CASSGGQEGDTQYF. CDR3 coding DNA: TGTGCCAGCAGTGGGGGACAGGAGGGGGATACGCAGTATTTT.

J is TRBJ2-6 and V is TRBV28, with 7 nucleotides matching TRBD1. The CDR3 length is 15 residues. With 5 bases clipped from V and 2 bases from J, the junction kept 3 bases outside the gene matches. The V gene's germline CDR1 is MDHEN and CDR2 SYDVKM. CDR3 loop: CASSPTGAGANVLTF. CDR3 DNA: TGTGCCAGCAGTCCAACAGGGGCTGGGGCCAACGTCCTGACTTTC.

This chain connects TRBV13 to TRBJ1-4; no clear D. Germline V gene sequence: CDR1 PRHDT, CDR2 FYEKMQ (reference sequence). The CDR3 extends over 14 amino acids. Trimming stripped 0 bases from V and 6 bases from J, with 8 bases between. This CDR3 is CASSLGHTDEKLFF. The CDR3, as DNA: TGTGCCAGCAGCTTAGGGCATACGGATGAAAAACTGTTTTTT.